The following is a T cell receptor (beta chain) sequence with its context. Its target is unknown. TCRdb's copy holds only in-frame clones and misses some; the assay was immunoSEQ multiplex PCR. The sample lists hundreds of thousands of clones, roughly 80% occurring once. The sample comes from a study of shared clonotypes between healthy human individuals. Overall study context: A couple of female and three male donors aged 18 to 49 were enrolled.

Adult Caucasians living in Nashville, Tennessee made up all of the donors. For unsorted samples, genomic DNA was extracted from around 86 million PBMCs. Study-wide findings and caveats: Specimens sampled were limited to blood, with tissue repertoires likely differing.

Germline trimming cut 9 bases from V and 0 bases from J; bases unmatched to any gene: 14. The CDR3 sequence is 17 residues long. CDR1 and CDR2 from the germline V gene are MNHEY and SMNVEV (reference sequence). This TCR derives from a woman aged 40 to 50 in good health. Some clones in this sample may be carry-over from other donors' samples. This chain joins TRBV27 and TRBJ1-2; 9 bases match TRBD1. Sequencing was done on a sample of PBMCs. CDR3 in DNA: TGTGCCAGTCTCCCCAGGTGGACAGGGGAAGCTAACTATGGCTACACCTTC. Residues: CASLPRWTGEANYGYTF.